This T cell receptor beta chain was sequenced for a study of blood T cells in healthy people across ages. General observations from the study: Higher diversity and more naive CD4+ cells were features of long-lived donors, compared to aged donors.

This clonotype was counted between two and nine times. Its matching antigen is unknown. Together with a sample-barcoded 5' primer, a J-beta primer mix was included in a second PCR lasting roughly 6 to 12 cycles. TCRdb reprocessed the 5' RACE reads with MiXCR, giving one entry per CDR3 protein. The table lists more than 600,000 distinct CDR3 sequences, 20% to 30% of them singletons. The same data also contributed to another study, on T cells of mothers and their children. That work adds: Mothers yielded over 8.5 million CDR3 reads, children around 3.3 million each. The output of TCR recombination is shaped by thymic selection similarly in related and unrelated pairs.

The sample taken for sequencing was blood. The sequence was collected from a boy younger than 18 in good health.

The CDR3 is CSVAAGGSYNEQFF. CDR3 in DNA: TGCAGCGTTGCAGCGGGGGGCTCCTACAATGAGCAGTTCTTC. The J gene is TRBJ2-1, the V gene TRBV29-1; 9 bases match TRBD2. The V and J ends lost 4 bases and 0 bases, in that order; junction bases with no gene match: 1. The CDR3 contains 14 residues. Germline V gene sequence: CDR1 SQVTM, CDR2 ANQGSEA.